The T cell receptor beta chain under discussion was sequenced for a study of human T cells and chemical hapten exposure. Across the study: For sensitization, 2% DPC was applied to a 2 cm by 2 cm patch of upper inner arm skin. The study lasted 20 to 30 weeks, and patients were dosed weekly with diphenylcyclopropenone on the scalp throughout. Study results and limitations: Following DPC sensitization, TCRs present above 1 in 1000 frequency showed no change.

Time point given: patch test 1, 2 weeks after DPC sensitization. Treatment in this sample: therapeutic diphenylcyclopropenone sensitization with weekly scalp DPC. This clonotype was found many times. No antigen is known for it. TCRdb passed the RACE reads through MiXCR, listing each CDR3 protein once. The repertoire holds 350,000 or so distinct CDR3 sequences, with approximately 6.9% as singletons. Germline V gene sequence: CDR1 ENHRY, CDR2 SYGVKD. V was pared by 9 bases and J by 0 bases, with 14 bases of the junction left unmatched. The CDR3 sequence is 19 residues long. The source is a woman aged 18 to 35 with alopecia areata. Some clones in this sample may be carry-over from other donors' samples. The V gene is TRBV10-3, the J gene TRBJ2-6, with TRBD1 identical over 10 bases. The sequencing used whole blood, collected in connection with sensitization to the hapten diphenylcyclopropenone (DPC). Here the CDR3 DNA reads TGTGCCATGTCGCCGGGACAGGGGCCCCTCGTCTCTGGGGCCAACGTCCTGACTTTC. It is translated as CAMSPGQGPLVSGANVLTF.